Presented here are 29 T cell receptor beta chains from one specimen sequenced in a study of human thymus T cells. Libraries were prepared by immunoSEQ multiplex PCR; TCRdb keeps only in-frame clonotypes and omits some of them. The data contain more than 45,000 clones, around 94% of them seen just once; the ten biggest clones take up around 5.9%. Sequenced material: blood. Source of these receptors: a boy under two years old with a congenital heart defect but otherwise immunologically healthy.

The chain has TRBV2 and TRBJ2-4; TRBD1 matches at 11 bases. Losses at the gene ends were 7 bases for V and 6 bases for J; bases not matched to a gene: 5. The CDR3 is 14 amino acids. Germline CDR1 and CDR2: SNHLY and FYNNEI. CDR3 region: CASTVGQGANIQYF. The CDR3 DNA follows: TGTGCCAGCACGGTCGGACAGGGGGCAAACATTCAGTACTTC.

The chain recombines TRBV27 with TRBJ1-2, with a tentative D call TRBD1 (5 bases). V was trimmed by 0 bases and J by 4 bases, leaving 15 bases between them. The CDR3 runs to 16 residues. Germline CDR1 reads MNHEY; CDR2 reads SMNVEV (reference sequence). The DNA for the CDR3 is TGTGCCAGCAGTTTATCAGGGGCCCGCTCACCCTATGGCTACACCTTC. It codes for CASSLSGARSPYGYTF.

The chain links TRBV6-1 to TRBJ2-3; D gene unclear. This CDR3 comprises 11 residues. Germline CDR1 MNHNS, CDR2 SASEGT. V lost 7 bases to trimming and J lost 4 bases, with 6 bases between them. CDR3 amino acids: CASISADTQYF. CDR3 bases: TGTGCCAGCATTAGTGCAGATACGCAGTATTTT.

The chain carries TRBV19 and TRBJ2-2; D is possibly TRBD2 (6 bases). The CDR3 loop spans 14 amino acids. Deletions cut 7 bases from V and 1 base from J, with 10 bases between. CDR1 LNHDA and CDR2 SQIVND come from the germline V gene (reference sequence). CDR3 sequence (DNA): TGTGCCAGTACCCCGGGACTGAACACCGGGGAGCTGTTTTTT. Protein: CASTPGLNTGELFF.

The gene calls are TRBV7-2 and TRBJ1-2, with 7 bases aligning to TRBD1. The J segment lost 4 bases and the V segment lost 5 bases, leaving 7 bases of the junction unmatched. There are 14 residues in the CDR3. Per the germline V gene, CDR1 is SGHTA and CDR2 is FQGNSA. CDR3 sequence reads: CASSAHRDSYGYTF. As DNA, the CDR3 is TGTGCCAGCAGCGCACACCGGGACAGCTATGGCTACACCTTC.

CDR3 residues: CASSLAPGWGKTGDNEQFF. In DNA form, the CDR3 reads TGTGCCAGCAGCTTAGCGCCTGGGTGGGGAAAGACAGGAGATAATGAGCAGTTCTTC. J is TRBJ2-1 and V is TRBV7-9; TRBD1 is a possible D gene (6 bases). Trimming removed 0 bases from V and 7 bases from J, with 25 bases in between. Looked up from germline, CDR1 is SEHNR and CDR2 is FQNEAQ (reference sequence). The CDR3 is 19 amino acids.

CDR3 sequence (DNA): TGTGCCAGCAGCTTAGTCTCTGGACTAGGGGGGGGGCAAGAGACCCAGTACTTC. This codes for CASSLVSGLGGGQETQYF. The chain combines TRBV7-6 with TRBJ2-5, with D maybe TRBD2 (7 bases). Deletions cut 1 base from V and 2 bases from J, with 20 bases between. CDR3 size: 18 residues. The germline V gene has CDR1 SGHVS and CDR2 FNYEAQ.

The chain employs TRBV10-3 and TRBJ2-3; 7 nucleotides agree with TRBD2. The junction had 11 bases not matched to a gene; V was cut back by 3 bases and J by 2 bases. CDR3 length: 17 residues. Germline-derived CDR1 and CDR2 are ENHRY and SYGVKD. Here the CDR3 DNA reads TGTGCCATCAGTGACCTCCATCGGGGGGAGCTCACAGATACGCAGTATTTT. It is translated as CAISDLHRGELTDTQYF.

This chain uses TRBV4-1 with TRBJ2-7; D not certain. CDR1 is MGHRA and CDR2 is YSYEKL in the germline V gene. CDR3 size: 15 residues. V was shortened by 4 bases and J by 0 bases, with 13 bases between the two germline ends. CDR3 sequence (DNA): TGCGCCAGCAGCCCCGAGGCCACGAGCTCCTACGAGCAGTACTTC. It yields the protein CASSPEATSSYEQYF.

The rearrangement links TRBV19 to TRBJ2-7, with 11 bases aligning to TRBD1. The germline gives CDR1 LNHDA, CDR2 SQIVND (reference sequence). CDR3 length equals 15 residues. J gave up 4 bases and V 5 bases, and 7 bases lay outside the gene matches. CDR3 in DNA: TGTGCCAGTAGTCCGGGGACAGGGGGACGGTACGAGCAGTACTTC. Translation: CASSPGTGGRYEQYF.

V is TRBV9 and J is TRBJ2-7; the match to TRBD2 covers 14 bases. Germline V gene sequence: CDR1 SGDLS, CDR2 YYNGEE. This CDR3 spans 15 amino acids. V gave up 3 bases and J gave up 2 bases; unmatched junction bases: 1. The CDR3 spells CASSGTSGRTYEQYF. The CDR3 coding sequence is TGTGCCAGCAGCGGGACTAGCGGGAGGACCTACGAGCAGTACTTC.

The DNA of the CDR3 is TGTGCCAGCAGCGTAACGGGAACCGGGGAGCTGTTTTTT. It codes for CASSVTGTGELFF. The chain is built from TRBV9 and TRBJ2-2; maybe TRBD2 (5 bases). The CDR3 totals 13 residues. Between the trimmed V and J ends, which lost 1 base and 5 bases, there was a span of 6 bases. CDR1 is SGDLS and CDR2 is YYNGEE in the germline V gene.

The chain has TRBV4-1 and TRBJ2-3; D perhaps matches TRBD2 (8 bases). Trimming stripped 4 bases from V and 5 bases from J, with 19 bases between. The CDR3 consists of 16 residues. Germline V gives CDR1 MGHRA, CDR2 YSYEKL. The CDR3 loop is CASSPEGAGGEDTQYF. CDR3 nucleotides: TGCGCCAGCAGCCCCGAGGGGGCGGGAGGTGAAGATACGCAGTATTTT.

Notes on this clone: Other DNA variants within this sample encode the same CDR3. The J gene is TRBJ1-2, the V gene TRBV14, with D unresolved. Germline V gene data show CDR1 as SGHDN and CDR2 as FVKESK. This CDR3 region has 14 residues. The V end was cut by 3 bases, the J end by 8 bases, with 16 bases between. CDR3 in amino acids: CASSQLRFGYGYTF. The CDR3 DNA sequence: TGTGCCAGCAGCCAGCTGAGGTTTGGCTACGGCTACACCTTC.

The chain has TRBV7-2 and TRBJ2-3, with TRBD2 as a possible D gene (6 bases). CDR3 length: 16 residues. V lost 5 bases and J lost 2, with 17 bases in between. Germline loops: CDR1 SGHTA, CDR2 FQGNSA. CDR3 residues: CASSPARGLITDTQYF. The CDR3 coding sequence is TGTGCCAGCAGCCCGGCCCGGGGACTCATCACAGATACGCAGTATTTT.

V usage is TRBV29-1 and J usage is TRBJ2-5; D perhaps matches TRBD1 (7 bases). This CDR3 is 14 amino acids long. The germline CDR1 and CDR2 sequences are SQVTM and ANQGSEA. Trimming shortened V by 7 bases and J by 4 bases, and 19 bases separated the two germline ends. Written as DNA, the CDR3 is TGCAGCGCCCTAGGGCAGGGGGGAGGAGAGACCCAGTACTTC. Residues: CSALGQGGGETQYF.

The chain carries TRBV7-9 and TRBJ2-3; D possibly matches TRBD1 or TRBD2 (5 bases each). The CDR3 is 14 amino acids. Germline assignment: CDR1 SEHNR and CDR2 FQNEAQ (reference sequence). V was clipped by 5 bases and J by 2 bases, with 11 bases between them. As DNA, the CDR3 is TGTGCCAGCAGCACAGGACTTACCACAGATACGCAGTATTTT. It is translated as CASSTGLTTDTQYF.

The CDR3 coding sequence is TGTGCCAGCAGTGGCAGGGGCTACGAGCAGTACTTC. Encoded protein: CASSGRGYEQYF. The chain joins TRBV6-5 to TRBJ2-7; possible D gene TRBD1, 6 bases. V was clipped by 5 bases and J by 3 bases, with 8 bases between them. CDR1 and CDR2 from the germline V gene are MNHEY and SVGAGI. The CDR3 consists of 12 residues.

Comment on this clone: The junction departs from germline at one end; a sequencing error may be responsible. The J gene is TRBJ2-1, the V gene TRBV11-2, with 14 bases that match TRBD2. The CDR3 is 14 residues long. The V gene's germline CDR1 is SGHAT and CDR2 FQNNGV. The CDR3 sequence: CASSSRLAGGRKIF. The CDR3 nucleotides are TGTGCCAGCAGCTCGAGACTAGCGGGGGGGCGAAAGATCTTC.

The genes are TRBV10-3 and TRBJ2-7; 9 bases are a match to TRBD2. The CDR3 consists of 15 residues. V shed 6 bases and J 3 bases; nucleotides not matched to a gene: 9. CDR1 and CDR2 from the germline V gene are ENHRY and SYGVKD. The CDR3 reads CAIRKGRTSDYEQYF. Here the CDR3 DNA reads TGTGCCATCAGGAAAGGGAGGACTAGCGACTACGAGCAGTACTTC.

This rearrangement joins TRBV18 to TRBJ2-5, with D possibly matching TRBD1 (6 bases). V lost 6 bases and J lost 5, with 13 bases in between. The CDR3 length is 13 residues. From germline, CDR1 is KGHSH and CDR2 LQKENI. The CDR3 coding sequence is TGTGCCAGCTCCCGCCGGGACAAGGAGACCCAGTACTTC. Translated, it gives CASSRRDKETQYF.

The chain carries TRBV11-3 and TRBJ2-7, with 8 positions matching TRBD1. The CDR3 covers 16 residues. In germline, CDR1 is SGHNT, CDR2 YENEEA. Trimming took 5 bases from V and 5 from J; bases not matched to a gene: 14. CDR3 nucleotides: TGTGCCAGCAGCGCGGCCAGGGGGCGGAAAGTGGACGAGCAGTACTTC. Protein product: CASSAARGRKVDEQYF.

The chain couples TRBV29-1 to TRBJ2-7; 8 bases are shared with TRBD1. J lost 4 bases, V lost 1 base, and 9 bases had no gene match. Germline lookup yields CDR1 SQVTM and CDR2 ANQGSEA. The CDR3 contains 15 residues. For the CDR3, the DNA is TGCAGCGTTGAAGGTATCCAGGGGGCGCGGTACGAGCAGTACTTC. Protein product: CSVEGIQGARYEQYF.

CDR3 nucleotides: TGTGCCAGCAGCTTGGACAGGGAGGGCTATGGCTACACCTTC. Its protein is CASSLDREGYGYTF. The chain uses TRBV7-2 and TRBJ1-2, with 8 bases lining up with TRBD1. The trim removed 3 bases at V and 4 bases at J, leaving 4 bases unmatched. The germline CDR1 and CDR2 sequences are SGHTA and FQGNSA. The CDR3 contains 14 residues.

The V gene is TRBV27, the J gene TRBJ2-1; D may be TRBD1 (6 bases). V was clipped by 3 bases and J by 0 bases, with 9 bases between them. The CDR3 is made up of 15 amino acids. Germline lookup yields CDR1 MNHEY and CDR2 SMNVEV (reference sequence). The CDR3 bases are TGTGCCAGCAGTTTGGGGGCGAGCTCCTACAATGAGCAGTTCTTC. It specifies CASSLGASSYNEQFF.

The DNA of the CDR3 is TGTGCCAGCAGTGAAAACCCTAGGGGGCCTGGGGCCAACGTCCTGACTTTC. It is translated as CASSENPRGPGANVLTF. The chain is built from TRBV6-1 and TRBJ2-6, with TRBD1 matching 7 bases. V trimming: 2 bases; J trimming: 2 bases; junction bases outside the gene matches: 6. The CDR3 totals 17 residues. CDR1 is MNHNS, CDR2 SASEGT, per germline.

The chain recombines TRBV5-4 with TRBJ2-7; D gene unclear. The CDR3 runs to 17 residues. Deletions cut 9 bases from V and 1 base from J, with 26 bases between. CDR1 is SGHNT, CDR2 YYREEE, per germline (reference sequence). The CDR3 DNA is TGTGCCACCTCGAACCAGACTTTTACTGCCGGATCCTACGAGCAGTACTTC. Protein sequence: CATSNQTFTAGSYEQYF.

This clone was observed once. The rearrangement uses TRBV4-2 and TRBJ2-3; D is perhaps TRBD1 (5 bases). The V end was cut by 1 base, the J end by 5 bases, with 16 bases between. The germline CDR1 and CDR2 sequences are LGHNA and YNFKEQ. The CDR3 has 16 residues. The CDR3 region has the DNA TGTGCCAGCAGCCAAGTGGTCCCCCAGGGTGGAGATACGCAGTATTTT. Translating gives CASSQVVPQGGDTQYF.

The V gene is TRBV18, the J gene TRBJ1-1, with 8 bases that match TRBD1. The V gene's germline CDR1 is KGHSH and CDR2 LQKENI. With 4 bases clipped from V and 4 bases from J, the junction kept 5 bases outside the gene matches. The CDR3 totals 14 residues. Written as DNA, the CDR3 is TGTGCCAGCTCACAGGGACAGGCGGGCACTGAAGCTTTCTTT. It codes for CASSQGQAGTEAFF.